The source of this TCR beta chain is a study of blood T cell repertoires in COVID-19. Study as a whole: Collection of acute and convalescent COVID-19 samples took place in the United States, Italy and Spain.

The CDR3 contains 15 residues. V was clipped by 3 bases and J by 8 bases, with 20 bases between them. Germline loops: CDR1 SGDLS, CDR2 YYNGEE. Some clones are missing from TCRdb's copy, which holds only in-frame ones; the method was immunoSEQ multiplex PCR. The table has approximately 380,000 clones, approximately 90% seen once. Cohorts were determined from participant-reported clinical history. Recovered participants had two consecutive negative NP/OP PCR tests, healthcare professional clearance, or symptom resolution. The source is a woman aged 18-30 years who had recovered from COVID-19. Sequencing was carried out using PBMCs or T cells enriched from blood (not recorded which). The chain carries TRBV9 and TRBJ1-2; the D gene is possibly TRBD1 (5 bases). CDR3 DNA sequence: TGTGCCAGCAGCGCTGCCACGAAGACAGAGCGCGGCTACACCTTC. The encoded protein is CASSAATKTERGYTF.